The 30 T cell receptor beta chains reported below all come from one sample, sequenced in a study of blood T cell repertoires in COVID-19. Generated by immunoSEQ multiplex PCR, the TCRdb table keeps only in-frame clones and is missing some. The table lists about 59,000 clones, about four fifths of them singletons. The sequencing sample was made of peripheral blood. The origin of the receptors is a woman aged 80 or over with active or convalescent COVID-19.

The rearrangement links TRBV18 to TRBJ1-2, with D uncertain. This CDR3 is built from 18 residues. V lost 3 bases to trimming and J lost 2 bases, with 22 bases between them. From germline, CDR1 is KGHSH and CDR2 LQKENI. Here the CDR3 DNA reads TGTGCCAGCTCACCTCGCGGGCAGACCCCCAAGGAAAACTATGGCTACACCTTC. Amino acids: CASSPRGQTPKENYGYTF.

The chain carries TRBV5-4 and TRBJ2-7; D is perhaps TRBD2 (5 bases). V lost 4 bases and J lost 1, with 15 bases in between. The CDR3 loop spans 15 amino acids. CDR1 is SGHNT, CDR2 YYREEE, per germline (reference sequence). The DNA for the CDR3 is TGTGCCAGCAGCCCTCCGGGGAAGGGTTCCTACGAGCAGTACTTC. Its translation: CASSPPGKGSYEQYF.

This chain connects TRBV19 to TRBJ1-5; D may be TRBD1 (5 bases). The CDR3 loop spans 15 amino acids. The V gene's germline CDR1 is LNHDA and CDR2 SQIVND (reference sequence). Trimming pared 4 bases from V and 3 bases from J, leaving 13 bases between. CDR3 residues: CASSTGGGLNQPQHF. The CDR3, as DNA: TGTGCCAGTAGTACTGGGGGAGGCCTCAATCAGCCCCAGCATTTT.

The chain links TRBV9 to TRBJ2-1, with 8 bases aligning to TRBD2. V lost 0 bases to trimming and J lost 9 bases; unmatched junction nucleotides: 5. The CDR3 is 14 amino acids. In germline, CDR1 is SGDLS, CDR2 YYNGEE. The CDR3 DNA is TGTGCCAGCAGCGTAGCGGGGGGGCCATTTGAGCAGTTCTTC. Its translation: CASSVAGGPFEQFF. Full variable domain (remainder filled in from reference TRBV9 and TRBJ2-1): DSGVTQTPKHLITATGQRVTLRCSPRSGDLSVYWYQQSLDQGLQFLIQYYNGEERAKGNILERFSAQQFPDLHSELNLSSLELGDSALYFCASSVAGGPFEQFFGPGTRLTVL.

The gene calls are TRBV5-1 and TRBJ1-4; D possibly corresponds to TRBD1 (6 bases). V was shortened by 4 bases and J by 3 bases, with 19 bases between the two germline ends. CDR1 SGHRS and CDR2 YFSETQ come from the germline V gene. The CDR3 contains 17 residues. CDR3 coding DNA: TGCGCCAGCAGCCGAGGGGGAGTAGGGGACCCTAATGAAAAACTGTTTTTT. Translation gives CASSRGGVGDPNEKLFF.

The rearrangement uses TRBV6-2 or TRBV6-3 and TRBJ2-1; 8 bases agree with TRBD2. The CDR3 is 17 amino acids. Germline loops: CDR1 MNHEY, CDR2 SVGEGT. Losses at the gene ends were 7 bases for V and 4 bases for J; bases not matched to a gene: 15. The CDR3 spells CASNPRVSGGGYNEQFF. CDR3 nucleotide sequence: TGTGCCAGCAACCCCCGGGTAAGCGGGGGCGGTTACAATGAGCAGTTCTTC.

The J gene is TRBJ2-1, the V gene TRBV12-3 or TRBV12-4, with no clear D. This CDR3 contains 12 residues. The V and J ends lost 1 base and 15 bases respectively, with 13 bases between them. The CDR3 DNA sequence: TGTGCCAGCAGTTTAGTCCAGGATGAGTCGTTCTTC. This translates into CASSLVQDESFF.

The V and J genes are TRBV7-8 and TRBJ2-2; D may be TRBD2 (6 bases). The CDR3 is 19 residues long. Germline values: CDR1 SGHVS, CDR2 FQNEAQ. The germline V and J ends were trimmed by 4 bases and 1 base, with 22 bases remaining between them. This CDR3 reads CASSSRTLAQGLNTGELFF. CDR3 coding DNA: TGTGCCAGCAGCTCCCGAACACTAGCCCAGGGACTGAACACCGGGGAGCTGTTTTTT.

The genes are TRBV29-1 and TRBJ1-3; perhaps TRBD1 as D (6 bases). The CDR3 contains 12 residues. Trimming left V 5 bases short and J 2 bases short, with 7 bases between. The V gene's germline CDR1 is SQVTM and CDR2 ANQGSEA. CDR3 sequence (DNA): TGCAGCGTTACAGGGACTGGAAACACCATATATTTT. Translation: CSVTGTGNTIYF.

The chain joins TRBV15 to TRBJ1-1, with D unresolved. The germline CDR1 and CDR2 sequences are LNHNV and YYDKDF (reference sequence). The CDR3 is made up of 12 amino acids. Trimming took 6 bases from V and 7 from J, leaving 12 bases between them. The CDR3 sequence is CATSIEFGEAFF. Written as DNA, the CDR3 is TGTGCCACCAGTATTGAGTTTGGTGAAGCTTTCTTT.

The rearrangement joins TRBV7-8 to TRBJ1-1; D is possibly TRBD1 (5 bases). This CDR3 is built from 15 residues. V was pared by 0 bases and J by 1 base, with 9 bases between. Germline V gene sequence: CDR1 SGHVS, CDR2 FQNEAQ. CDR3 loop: CASSLATGTNTEAFF. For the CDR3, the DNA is TGTGCCAGCAGCTTAGCTACAGGTACGAACACTGAAGCTTTCTTT.

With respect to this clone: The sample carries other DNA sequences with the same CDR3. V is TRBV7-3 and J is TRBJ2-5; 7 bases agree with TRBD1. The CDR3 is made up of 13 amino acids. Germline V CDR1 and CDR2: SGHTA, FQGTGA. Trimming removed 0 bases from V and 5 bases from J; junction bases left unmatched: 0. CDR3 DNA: TGTGCCAGCAGCTTAACGACAGGGGAGACCCAGTACTTC. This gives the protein CASSLTTGETQYF.

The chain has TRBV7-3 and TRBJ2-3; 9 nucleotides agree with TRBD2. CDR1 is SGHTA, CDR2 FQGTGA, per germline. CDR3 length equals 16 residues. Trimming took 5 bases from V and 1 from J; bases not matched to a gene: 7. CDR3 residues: CASSPGLASRTDTQYF. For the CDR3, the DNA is TGTGCCAGCAGCCCGGGACTAGCTTCGCGCACAGATACGCAGTATTTT.

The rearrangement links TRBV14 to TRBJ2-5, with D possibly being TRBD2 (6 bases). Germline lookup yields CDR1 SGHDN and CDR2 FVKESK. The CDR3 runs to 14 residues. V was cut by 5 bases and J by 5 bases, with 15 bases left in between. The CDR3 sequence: CASSRTGLLETQYF. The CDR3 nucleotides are TGTGCCAGCAGCAGAACGGGACTCCTCGAGACCCAGTACTTC.

CDR3: CGTGGYEQYF. CDR3 DNA: TGTGGGACAGGGGGCTACGAGCAGTACTTC. The V call is TRBV2, the J call TRBJ2-7; TRBD1 matches 10 bases. The CDR3 consists of 10 residues. Germline assignment: CDR1 SNHLY and CDR2 FYNNEI.

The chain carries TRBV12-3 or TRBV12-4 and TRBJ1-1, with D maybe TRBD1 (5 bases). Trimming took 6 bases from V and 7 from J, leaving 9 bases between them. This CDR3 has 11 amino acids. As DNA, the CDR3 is TGTGCCAGCAGCCCCGGGGGTGAAGCTTTCTTT. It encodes CASSPGGEAFF.

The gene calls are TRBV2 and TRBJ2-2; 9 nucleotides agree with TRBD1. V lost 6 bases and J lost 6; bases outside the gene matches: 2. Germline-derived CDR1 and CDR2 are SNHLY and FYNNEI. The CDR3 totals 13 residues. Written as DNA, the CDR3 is TGTGCCAGCAGGGGACAGGGAGCCGGGGAGCTGTTTTTT. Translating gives CASRGQGAGELFF.

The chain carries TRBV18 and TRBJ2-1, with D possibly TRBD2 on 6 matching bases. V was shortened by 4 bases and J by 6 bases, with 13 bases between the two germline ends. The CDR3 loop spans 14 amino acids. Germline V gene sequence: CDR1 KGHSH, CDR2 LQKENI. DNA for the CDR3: TGTGCCAGCTCACGGGAGGACGGATTCAATGAGCAGTTCTTC. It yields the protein CASSREDGFNEQFF.

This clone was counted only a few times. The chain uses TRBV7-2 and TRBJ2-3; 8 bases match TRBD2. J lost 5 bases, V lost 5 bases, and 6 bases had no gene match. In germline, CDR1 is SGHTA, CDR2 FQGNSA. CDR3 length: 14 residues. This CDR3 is CASSPGTRVDTQYF. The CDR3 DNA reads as TGTGCCAGCAGCCCAGGGACTAGGGTAGATACGCAGTATTTT.

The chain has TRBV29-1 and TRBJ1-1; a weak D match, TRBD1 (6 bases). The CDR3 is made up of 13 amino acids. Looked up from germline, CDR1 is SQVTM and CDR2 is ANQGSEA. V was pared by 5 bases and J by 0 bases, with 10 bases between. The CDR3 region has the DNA TGCAGCGTTCCGGGACATATGAACACTGAAGCTTTCTTT. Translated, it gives CSVPGHMNTEAFF.

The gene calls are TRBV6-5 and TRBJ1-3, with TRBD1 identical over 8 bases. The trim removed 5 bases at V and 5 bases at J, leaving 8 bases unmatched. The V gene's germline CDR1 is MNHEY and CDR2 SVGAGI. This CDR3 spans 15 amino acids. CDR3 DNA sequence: TGTGCCAGCAGTAGACGGACAGGGACGAGAAACACCATATATTTT. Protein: CASSRRTGTRNTIYF.

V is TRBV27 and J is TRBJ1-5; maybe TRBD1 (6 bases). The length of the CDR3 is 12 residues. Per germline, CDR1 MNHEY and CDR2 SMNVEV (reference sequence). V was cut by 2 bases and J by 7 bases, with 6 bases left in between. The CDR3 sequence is CASSLQGQPQHF. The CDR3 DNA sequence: TGTGCCAGCAGTTTACAGGGGCAGCCCCAGCATTTT.

CDR3 amino acids: CASSSGGGRSYNEQFF. CDR3 bases: TGTGCCAGCAGTTCCGGTGGCGGTCGCTCCTACAATGAGCAGTTCTTC. This sequence joins TRBV28 and TRBJ2-1; D gene unclear. V lost 4 bases and J lost 0, with 13 bases in between. The CDR3 spans 16 residues. Germline values: CDR1 MDHEN, CDR2 SYDVKM.

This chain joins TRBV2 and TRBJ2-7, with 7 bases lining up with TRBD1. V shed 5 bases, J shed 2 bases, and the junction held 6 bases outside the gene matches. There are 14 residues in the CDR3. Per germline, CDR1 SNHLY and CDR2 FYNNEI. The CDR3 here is CASSRDSGPYEQYF. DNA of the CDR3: TGTGCCAGCAGTAGGGACAGCGGTCCCTACGAGCAGTACTTC.

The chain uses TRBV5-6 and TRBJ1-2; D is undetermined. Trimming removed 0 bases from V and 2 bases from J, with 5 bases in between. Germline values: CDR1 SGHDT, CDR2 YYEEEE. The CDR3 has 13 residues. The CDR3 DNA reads TGTGCCAGCAGCTTGGTCACAAACTATGGCTACACCTTC. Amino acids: CASSLVTNYGYTF.

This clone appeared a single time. DNA of the CDR3: TGTGCCAGCAGCCAGCAGGCAGGACAGCCCCAGCATTTT. As protein: CASSQQAGQPQHF. The gene calls are TRBV3-1 (or the pseudogene TRBV3-2) and TRBJ1-5; D is unclear. CDR3 size: 13 residues. Germline V lookup: CDR1 LGHDT, CDR2 YNNKEL (reference sequence). Trimming removed 3 bases at V and 7 bases at J, with 10 bases between.

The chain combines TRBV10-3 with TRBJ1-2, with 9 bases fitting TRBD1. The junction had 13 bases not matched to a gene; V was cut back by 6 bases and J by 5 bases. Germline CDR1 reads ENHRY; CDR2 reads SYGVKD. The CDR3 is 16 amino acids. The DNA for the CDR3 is TGTGCCATCAGAGGCCGACAGGGGGAAAAAGGGTATGGCTACACCTTC. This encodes CAIRGRQGEKGYGYTF.

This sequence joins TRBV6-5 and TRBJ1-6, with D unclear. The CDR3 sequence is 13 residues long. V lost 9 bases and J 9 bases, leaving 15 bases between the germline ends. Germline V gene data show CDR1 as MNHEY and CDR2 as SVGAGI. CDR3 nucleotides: TGTGCCAGTGGGAGCCAGGAAGGTTCACCCCTCCACTTT. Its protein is CASGSQEGSPLHF.

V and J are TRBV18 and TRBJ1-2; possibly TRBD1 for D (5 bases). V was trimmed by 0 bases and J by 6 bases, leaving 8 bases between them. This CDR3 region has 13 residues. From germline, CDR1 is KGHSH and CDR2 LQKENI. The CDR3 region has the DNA TGTGCCAGCTCACCACCAGGCAGGGATGGCTACACCTTC. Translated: CASSPPGRDGYTF.

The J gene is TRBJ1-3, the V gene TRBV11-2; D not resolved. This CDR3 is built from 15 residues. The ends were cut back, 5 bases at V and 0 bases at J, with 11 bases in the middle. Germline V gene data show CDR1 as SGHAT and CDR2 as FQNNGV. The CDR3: CASSPRSSSGNTIYF. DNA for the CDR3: TGTGCCAGCAGCCCACGTTCGAGCTCTGGAAACACCATATATTTT.